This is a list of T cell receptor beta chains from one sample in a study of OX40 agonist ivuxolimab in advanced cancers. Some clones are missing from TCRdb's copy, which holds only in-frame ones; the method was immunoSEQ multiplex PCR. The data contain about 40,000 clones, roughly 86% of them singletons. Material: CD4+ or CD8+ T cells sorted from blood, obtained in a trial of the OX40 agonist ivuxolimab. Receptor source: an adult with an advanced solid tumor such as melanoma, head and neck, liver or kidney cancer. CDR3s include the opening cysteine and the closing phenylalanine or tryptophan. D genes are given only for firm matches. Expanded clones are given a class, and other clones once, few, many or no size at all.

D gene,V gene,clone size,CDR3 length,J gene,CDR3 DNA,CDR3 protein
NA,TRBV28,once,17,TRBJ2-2,TGTGCCAGCAGTTTATGGCCCCTTGGGGGGAACACCGGGGAGCTGTTTTTT,CASSLWPLGGNTGELFF
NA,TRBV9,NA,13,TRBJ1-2,TGTGCCAGCAGCGTAGCATCAGGTGGAGGCTACACCTTC,CASSVASGGGYTF
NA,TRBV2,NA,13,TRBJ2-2,TGTGCCAGCTCGTCCGTCGCCACCGGGGAGCTGTTTTTT,CASSSVATGELFF
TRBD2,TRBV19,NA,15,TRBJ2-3,TGTGCCAGTAGTAGGACTAGCGGGTTTGAAGATACGCAGTATTTT,CASSRTSGFEDTQYF
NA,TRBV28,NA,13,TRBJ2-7,TGTGCCAGCAGTTTAAGGGGTACTTACGAGCAGTACTTC,CASSLRGTYEQYF
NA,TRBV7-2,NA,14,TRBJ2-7,TGTGCCAGCAGCTTACAGGGGGGGCCCTACGAGCAGTACTTC,CASSLQGGPYEQYF
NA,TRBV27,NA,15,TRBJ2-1,TGTGCCAGCAGTCCCCTGGGACCCTCCGGCAATGAGCAGTTCTTC,CASSPLGPSGNEQFF
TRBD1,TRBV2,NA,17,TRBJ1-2,TGTGCCAGCAGTGAATATCGGGGACAGGGGCCTAACTATGGCTACACCTTC,CASSEYRGQGPNYGYTF
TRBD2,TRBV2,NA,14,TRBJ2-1,TGTGCCAGCAGAATAGCGGGAGCGTTGTATGAGCAGTTCTTC,CASRIAGALYEQFF
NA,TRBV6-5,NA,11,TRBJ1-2,TGTGCCAGCAGGACTAACTATGGCTACACCTTC,CASRTNYGYTF
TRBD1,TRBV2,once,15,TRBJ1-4,TGTGCCAGCAGCCAGGGGGCAGGGGGCTTGAGGAAACTGTTTTTT,CASSQGAGGLRKLFF
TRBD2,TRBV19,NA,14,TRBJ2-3,TGTGCCAGTAATGGAGCGGGAGCCGGAGATACGCAGTATTTT,CASNGAGAGDTQYF
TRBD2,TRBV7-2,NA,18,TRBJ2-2,TGTGCCAGCAGCCCCGGACTAGCGGGAGCTCCGAACACCGGGGAGCTGTTTTTT,CASSPGLAGAPNTGELFF
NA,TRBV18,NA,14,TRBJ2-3,TGTGCCAGCTCACCGGACAGAGGAGCAGATACGCAGTATTTT,CASSPDRGADTQYF
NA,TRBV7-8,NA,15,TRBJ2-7,TGTGCCAGCAGCTTAGGACGGACCTACTCCTACGAGCAGTACTTC,CASSLGRTYSYEQYF
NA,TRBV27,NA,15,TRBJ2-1,TGTGCCAGCAGTTTAGAAGGCGGCCCCTACAATGAGCAGTTCTTC,CASSLEGGPYNEQFF
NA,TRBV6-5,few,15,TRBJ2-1,TGTGCCACCTTAGGGGGGACAGCCCTTTACAATGAGCAGTTCTTC,CATLGGTALYNEQFF
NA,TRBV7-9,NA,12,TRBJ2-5,TGTGCCAGCAAGATGGTGGGTGTGACCCAGTACTTC,CASKMVGVTQYF
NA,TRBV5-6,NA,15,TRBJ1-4,TGTGCCAGCAGCTTGGGACCTAGAAAGTATGAAAAACTGTTTTTT,CASSLGPRKYEKLFF
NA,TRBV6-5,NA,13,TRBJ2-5,TGTGCCAGCAGTTTGGGGAGCCAAGAGACCCAGTACTTC,CASSLGSQETQYF
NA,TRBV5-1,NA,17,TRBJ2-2,TGCGCCAGCAGCCCTACCAGTCGCGCAGGGGGGTCCGGGGAGCTGTTTTTT,CASSPTSRAGGSGELFF
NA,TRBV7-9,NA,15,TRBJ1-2,TGTGCCAGCAGCTTAGGTGGGAAAAATAACTATGGCTACACCTTC,CASSLGGKNNYGYTF
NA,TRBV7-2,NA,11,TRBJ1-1,TGTGCCAGCAGCTTAGGGACTGAAGCTTTCTTT,CASSLGTEAFF
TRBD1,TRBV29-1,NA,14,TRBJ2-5,TGCAGCGTTGAAGCAGGGGGCAGGCAAGAGACCCAGTACTTC,CSVEAGGRQETQYF
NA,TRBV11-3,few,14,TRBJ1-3,TGTGCCAGCAGCCCCCCAGGAACTGGAAACACCATATATTTT,CASSPPGTGNTIYF
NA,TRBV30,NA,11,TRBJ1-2,TGTGCCTGGACCACGTTCTATGGCTACACCTTC,CAWTTFYGYTF
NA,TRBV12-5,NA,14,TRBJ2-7,TGTGCTAGTGGCCTCGAAGATTCATCCTACGAGCAGTACTTC,CASGLEDSSYEQYF
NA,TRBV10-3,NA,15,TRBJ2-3,TGTGCCATCAGTGCTAGTGTGTTCGAGCAGGGTACGCAGTATTTT,CAISASVFEQGTQYF
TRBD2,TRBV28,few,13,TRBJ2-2,TGTGCCACCATTAGCGGGAGTGGCGGGGAGCTGTTTTTT,CATISGSGGELFF
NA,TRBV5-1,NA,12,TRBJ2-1,TGCGCCAGCAGCTTGAATGGGGATGAGCAGTTCTTC,CASSLNGDEQFF
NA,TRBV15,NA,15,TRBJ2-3,TGTGCCACCAGCAGAGAACAGGGCCACACAGATACGCAGTATTTT,CATSREQGHTDTQYF
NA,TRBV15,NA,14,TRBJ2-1,TGTGCCACCAGCAGAGTAGCCTCCTACAATGAGCAGTTCTTC,CATSRVASYNEQFF
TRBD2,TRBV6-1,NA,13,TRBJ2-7,TGTGCCAGCAATACGGGGGGGCCCTACGAGCAGTACTTC,CASNTGGPYEQYF
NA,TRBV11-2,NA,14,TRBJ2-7,TGTGCCAGCAGCTCGGACGGACCTTCCTACGAGCAGTACTTC,CASSSDGPSYEQYF
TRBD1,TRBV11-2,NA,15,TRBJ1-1,TGTGCCAGCAGCTTCTGGGACAGGGGCAACACTGAAGCTTTCTTT,CASSFWDRGNTEAFF
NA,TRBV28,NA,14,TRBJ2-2,TGTGCCAGCAGTTTTGGGGGTGGAACCGGGGAGCTGTTTTTT,CASSFGGGTGELFF
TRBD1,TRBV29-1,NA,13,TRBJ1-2,TGCAGCGTCGGCCAGACAGGGGTCGAGGGCTACACCTTC,CSVGQTGVEGYTF
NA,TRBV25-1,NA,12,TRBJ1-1,TGTGCCAGCAGTGAAGCCGGGACGGTGGCTTTCTTT,CASSEAGTVAFF
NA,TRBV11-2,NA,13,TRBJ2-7,TGTGCCAGCAGCTTAGGGCTAGCTTACGAGCAGTACTTC,CASSLGLAYEQYF
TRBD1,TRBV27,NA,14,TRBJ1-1,TGTGCCAGCGCCCCACAGGGGGTAGGGACTGAAGCTTTCTTT,CASAPQGVGTEAFF
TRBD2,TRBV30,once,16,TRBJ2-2,TGTGCCTGGAGTGTTAAGCTAGCGGGAGTACCCCGGGAGCTGTTTTTT,CAWSVKLAGVPRELFF
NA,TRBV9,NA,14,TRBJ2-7,TGTGCCAGCAGCCCACGACATAGTACCTACGAGCAGTACTTC,CASSPRHSTYEQYF
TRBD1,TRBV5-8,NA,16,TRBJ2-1,TGTGCCAGCAACTCAGGTCAGGGACAGGGGTGGGTTGAGCAGTTCTTC,CASNSGQGQGWVEQFF
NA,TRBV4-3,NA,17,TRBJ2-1,TGCGCCAGCAGCCAAGACAGTCTTCGGGTCGGGTACAATGAGCAGTTCTTC,CASSQDSLRVGYNEQFF
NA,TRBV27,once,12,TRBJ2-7,TGTGCCAGCAGACGGGAGTTGGGCGAGCAGTACTTC,CASRRELGEQYF
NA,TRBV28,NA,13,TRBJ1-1,TGTGCCAGCACCAACCAGATTAACACTGAAGCTTTCTTT,CASTNQINTEAFF
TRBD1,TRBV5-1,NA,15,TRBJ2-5,TGCGCCAGCAGCTTGGGAGGGACAGGGGAAGAGACCCAGTACTTC,CASSLGGTGEETQYF
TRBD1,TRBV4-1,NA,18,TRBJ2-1,TGCGCCAGCACCCCGGGCCCCTTGACAGGGCTCTCCTACAATGAGCAGTTCTTC,CASTPGPLTGLSYNEQFF
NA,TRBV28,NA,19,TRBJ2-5,TGTGCCAGCAGTTTATGGCCCCGCGCTCACAGAGGGTTTCAAGAGACCCAGTACTTC,CASSLWPRAHRGFQETQYF
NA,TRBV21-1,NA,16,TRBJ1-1,TGTGCCAGCAGGGTCAAACACGCAGGGGAAGGGACTGAAGCTTTCTTT,CASRVKHAGEGTEAFF
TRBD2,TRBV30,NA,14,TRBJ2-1,TGTGCCTGGAGCCGCAGACTAGCGGACAATGAGCAGTTCTTC,CAWSRRLADNEQFF
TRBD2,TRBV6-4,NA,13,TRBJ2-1,TGTGCCAGCAGGGGGGGGAATGTTGATGAGCAGTTCTTC,CASRGGNVDEQFF
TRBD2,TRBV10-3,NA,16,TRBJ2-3,TGTGCCATCAGAGAGCGACCGGGACTAGCGGGAGATACGCAGTATTTT,CAIRERPGLAGDTQYF
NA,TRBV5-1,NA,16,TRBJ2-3,TGCGCCAGCAGCTTGGATCTACAGGGTGGGAAAGATACGCAGTATTTT,CASSLDLQGGKDTQYF
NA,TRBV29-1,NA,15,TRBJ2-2,TGCAGCGTTGCACCGGACACCTCGAACACCGGGGAGCTGTTTTTT,CSVAPDTSNTGELFF
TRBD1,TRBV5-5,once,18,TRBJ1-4,TGTGCCAGCAGCTTGGGACAGGGCTATAGGGGGACTAATGAAAAACTGTTTTTT,CASSLGQGYRGTNEKLFF
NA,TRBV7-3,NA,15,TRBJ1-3,TGTGCCAGCAGCAGCAGGGTTGGGGCTGGAAACACCATATATTTT,CASSSRVGAGNTIYF
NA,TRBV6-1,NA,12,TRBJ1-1,TGTGCCAGCATTAACCAGGGTTCTAAAGCTTTCTTT,CASINQGSKAFF
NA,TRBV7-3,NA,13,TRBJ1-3,TGTGCCAGCAGCTCCCCCCCTGGAAACACCATATATTTT,CASSSPPGNTIYF
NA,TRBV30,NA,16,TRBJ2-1,TGTGCCTGGAGTGACGGGGGGTGGACAGGACTCAATGAGCAGTTCTTC,CAWSDGGWTGLNEQFF